This T cell receptor (beta chain) was profiled in a study of blood T cell repertoires in COVID-19. At the level of the study: In each case, the material was cDNA or gDNA derived from T cells, B-cell-depleted T cells, or PBMCs.

V was shortened by 7 bases and J by 1 base, with 16 bases between the two germline ends. The CDR3 has 15 residues. Germline CDR1 and CDR2: MDHEN and SYDVKM. Sequenced by immunoSEQ multiplex PCR; TCRdb stores in-frame clones only, minus some. This sample yields about 320,000 clones, of which approximately 88% are seen a single time; about 9.8% belongs to the top ten. The origin of this receptor is a woman aged 18-29 years who had recovered from COVID-19. The chain couples TRBV28 to TRBJ1-1, with D maybe TRBD1 (5 bases). Sequencing used PBMCs or T cells enriched from blood (not recorded which). Here the CDR3 DNA reads TGTGCCAGCACCAGACAGCCCGCTGGGAACACTGAAGCTTTCTTT. Amino acids: CASTRQPAGNTEAFF.